This T cell receptor (beta chain) was captured in a study of cytomegalovirus exposure and HLA in healthy donors. The CDR3 runs 16 residues. Looked up from germline, CDR1 is MNHEY and CDR2 is SVGAGI. Trimming stripped 2 bases from V and 4 bases from J, with 15 bases between. PCR used 60 Vbeta primers and 13 Jbeta primers. The authors' processing: Counted up in a later analysis, unique TCR beta chains came to roughly 80 million, with around 11 million shared. The protocol was immunoSEQ multiplex PCR, while the TCRdb copy is restricted to in-frame clones and leaves out a portion. That table is the source of V, J and clone size, and D and trimming were worked out from the DNA. The sample consists of over 85,000 clones, approximately 80% of them appearing once.

The sequenced material came from PBMCs. The chain carries TRBV6-5 and TRBJ1-5; perhaps TRBD1 as D (6 bases). This clonotype originated in a female donor in good health and CMV-seronegative. Here the CDR3 reads CASSYAGQMGNQPQHF. As DNA, the CDR3 is TGTGCCAGCAGTTACGCCGGACAGATGGGAAATCAGCCCCAGCATTTT.